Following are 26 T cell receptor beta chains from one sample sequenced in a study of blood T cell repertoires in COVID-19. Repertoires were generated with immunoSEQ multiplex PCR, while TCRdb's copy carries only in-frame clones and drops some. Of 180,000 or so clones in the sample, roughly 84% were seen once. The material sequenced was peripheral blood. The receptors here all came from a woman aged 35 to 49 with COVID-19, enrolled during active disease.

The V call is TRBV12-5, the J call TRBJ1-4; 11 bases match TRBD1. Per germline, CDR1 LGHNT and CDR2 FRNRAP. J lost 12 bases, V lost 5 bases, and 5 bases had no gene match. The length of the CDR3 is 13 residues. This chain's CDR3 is CASGPGTGGELFF. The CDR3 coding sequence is TGTGCTAGTGGTCCGGGGACAGGGGGGGAACTGTTTTTT.

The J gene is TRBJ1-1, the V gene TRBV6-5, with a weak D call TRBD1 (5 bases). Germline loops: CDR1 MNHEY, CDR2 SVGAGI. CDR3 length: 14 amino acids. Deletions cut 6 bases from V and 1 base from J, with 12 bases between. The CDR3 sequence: CASSQLGGNTEAFF. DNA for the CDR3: TGTGCCAGCAGCCAATTGGGGGGGAACACTGAAGCTTTCTTT.

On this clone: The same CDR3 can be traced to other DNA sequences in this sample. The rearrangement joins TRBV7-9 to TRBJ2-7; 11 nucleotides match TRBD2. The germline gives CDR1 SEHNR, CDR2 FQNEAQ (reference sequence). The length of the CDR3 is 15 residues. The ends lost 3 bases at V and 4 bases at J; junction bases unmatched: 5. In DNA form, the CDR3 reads TGTGCCAGCAGCTTGTTAACTAGCGGGAGTTACGAGCAGTACTTC. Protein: CASSLLTSGSYEQYF. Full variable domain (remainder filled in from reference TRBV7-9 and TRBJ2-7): DTGVSQNPRHKITKRGQNVTFRCDPISEHNRLYWYRQTLGQGPEFLTYFQNEAQLEKSRLLSDRFSAERPKGSFSTLEIQRTEQGDSAMYLCASSLLTSGSYEQYFGPGTRLTVT.

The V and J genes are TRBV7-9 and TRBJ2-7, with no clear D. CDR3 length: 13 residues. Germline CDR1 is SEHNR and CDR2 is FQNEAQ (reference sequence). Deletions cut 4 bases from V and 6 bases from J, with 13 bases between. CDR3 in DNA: TGTGCCAGCAGCTACCCACCCCACATCGAGCAGTACTTC. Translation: CASSYPPHIEQYF.

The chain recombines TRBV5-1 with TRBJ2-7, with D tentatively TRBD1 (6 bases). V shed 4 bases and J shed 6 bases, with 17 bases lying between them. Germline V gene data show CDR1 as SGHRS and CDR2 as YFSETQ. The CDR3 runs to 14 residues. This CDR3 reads CASSELGGMAEQYF. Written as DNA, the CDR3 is TGCGCCAGCAGCGAACTAGGGGGTATGGCCGAGCAGTACTTC.

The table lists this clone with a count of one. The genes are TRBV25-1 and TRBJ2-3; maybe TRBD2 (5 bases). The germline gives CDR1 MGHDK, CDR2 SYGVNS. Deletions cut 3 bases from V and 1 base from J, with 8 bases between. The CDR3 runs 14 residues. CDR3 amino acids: CASSEAAGTDTQYF. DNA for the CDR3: TGTGCCAGCAGTGAGGCAGCGGGCACAGATACGCAGTATTTT. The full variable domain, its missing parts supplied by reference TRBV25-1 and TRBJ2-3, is EADIYQTPRYLVIGTGKKITLECSQTMGHDKMYWYQQDPGMELHLIHYSYGVNSTEKGDLSSESTVSRIRTEHFPLTLESARPSHTSQYLCASSEAAGTDTQYFGPGTRLTVL.

The CDR3 sequence: CASFLGANTEAFF. DNA of the CDR3: TGTGCCAGCTTCCTGGGGGCGAACACTGAAGCTTTCTTT. V usage is TRBV27 and J usage is TRBJ1-1; possible D gene TRBD1, 6 bases. In germline, CDR1 is MNHEY, CDR2 SMNVEV (reference sequence). This CDR3 is built from 13 residues. With 8 bases removed from V and 1 base from J, the gap between germline ends came to 11 bases.

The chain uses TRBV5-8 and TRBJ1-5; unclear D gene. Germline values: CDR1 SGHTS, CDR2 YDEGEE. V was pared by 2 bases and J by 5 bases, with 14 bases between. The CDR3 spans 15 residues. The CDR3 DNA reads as TGTGCCAGCAGCTTATCGGGGAGGCGGGATCAGCCCCAGCATTTT. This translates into CASSLSGRRDQPQHF.

The CDR3 DNA is TGTGCCAGCAGTTGGGACAGAGATCAGCCCCAGCATTTT. As protein: CASSWDRDQPQHF. The chain employs TRBV27 and TRBJ1-5; the match to TRBD1 covers 7 bases. CDR3 size: 13 residues. Looked up from germline, CDR1 is MNHEY and CDR2 is SMNVEV (reference sequence). V was pared by 4 bases and J by 5 bases, with 2 bases of the junction left unmatched.

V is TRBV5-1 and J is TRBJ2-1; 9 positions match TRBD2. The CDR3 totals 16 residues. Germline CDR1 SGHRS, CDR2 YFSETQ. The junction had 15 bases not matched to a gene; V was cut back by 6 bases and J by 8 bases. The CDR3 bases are TGCGCCAGCACCCCAGGTTCCCTGACTAGCGGCCATGAGCAGTTCTTC. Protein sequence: CASTPGSLTSGHEQFF.

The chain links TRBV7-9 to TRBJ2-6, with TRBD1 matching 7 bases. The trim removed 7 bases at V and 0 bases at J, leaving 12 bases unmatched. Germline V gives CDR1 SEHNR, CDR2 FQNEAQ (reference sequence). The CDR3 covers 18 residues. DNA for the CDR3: TGTGCCAGCACACGATGGACAGGAGACTTCTCTGGGGCCAACGTCCTGACTTTC. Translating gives CASTRWTGDFSGANVLTF. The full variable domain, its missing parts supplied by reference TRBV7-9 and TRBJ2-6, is DTGVSQNPRHKITKRGQNVTFRCDPISEHNRLYWYRQTLGQGPEFLTYFQNEAQLEKSRLLSDRFSAERPKGSFSTLEIQRTEQGDSAMYLCASTRWTGDFSGANVLTFGAGSRLTVL.

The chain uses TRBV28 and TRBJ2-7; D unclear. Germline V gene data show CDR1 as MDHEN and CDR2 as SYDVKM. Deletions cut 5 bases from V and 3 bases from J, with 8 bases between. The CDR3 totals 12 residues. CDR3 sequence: CASSIYGYEQYF. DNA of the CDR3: TGTGCCAGCAGTATCTATGGCTACGAGCAGTACTTC.

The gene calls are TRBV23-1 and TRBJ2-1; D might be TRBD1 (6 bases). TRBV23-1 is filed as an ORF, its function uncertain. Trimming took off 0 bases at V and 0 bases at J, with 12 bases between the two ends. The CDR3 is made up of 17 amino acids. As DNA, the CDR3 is TGCGCCAGCAGTCAATCCCCTACAGGGCGCTCCTACAATGAGCAGTTCTTC. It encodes CASSQSPTGRSYNEQFF.

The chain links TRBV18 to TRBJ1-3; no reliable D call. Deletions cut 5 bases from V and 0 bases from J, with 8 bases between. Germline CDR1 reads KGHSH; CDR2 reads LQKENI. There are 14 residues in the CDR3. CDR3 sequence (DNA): TGTGCCAGCTCAGCAGGAGGCTCTGGAAACACCATATATTTT. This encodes CASSAGGSGNTIYF.

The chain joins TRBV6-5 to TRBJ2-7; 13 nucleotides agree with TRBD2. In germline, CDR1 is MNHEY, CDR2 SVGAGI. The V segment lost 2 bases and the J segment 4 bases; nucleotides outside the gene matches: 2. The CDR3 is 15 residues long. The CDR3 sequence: CASSYRLAGGYEQYF. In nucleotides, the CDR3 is TGTGCCAGCAGTTACAGACTAGCGGGAGGTTACGAGCAGTACTTC.

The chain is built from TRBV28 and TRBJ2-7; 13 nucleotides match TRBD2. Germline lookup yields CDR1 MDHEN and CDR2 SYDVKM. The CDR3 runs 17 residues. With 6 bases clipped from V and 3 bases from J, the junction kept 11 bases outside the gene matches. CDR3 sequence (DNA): TGTGCCAGCAGCTTCCAGCTACTAGCGGGGGGGATCTACGAGCAGTACTTC. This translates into CASSFQLLAGGIYEQYF.

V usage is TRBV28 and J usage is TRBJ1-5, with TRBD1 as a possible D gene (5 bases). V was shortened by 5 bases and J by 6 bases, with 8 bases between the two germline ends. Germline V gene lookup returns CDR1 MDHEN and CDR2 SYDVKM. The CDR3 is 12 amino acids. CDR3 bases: TGTGCCAGCAGTGTTACAGGTCAGCCCCAGCATTTT. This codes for CASSVTGQPQHF.

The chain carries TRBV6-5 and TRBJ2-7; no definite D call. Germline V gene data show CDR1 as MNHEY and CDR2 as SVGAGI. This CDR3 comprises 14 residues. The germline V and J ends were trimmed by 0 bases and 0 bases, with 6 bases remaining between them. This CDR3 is CASSYSEYSYEQYF. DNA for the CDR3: TGTGCCAGCAGTTACTCGGAGTACTCCTACGAGCAGTACTTC.

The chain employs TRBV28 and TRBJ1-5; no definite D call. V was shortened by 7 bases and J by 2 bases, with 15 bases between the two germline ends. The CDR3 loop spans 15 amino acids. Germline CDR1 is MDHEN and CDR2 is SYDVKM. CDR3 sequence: CASNRVRSGNQPQHF. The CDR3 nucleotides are TGTGCCAGCAATAGAGTGAGATCTGGCAATCAGCCCCAGCATTTT.

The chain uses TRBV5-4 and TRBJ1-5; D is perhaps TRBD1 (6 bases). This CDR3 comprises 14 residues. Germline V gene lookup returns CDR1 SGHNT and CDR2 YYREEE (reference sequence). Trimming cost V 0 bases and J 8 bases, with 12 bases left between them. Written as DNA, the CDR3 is TGTGCCAGCAGCTTGGGGGCAGGGGTAGAGCCCCAGCATTTT. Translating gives CASSLGAGVEPQHF.

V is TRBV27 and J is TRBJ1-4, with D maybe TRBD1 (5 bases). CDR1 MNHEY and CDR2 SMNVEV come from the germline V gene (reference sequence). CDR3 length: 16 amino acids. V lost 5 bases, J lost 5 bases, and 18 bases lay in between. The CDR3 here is CASSPHQTDFNEKLFF. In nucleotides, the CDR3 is TGTGCCAGCAGTCCCCATCAGACAGACTTCAATGAAAAACTGTTTTTT.

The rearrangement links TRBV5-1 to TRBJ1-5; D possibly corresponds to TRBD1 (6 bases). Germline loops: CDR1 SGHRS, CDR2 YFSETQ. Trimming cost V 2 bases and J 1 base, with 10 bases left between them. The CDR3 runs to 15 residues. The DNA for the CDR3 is TGCGCCAGCAGCTTTACAGGGACAAGCAATCAGCCCCAGCATTTT. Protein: CASSFTGTSNQPQHF. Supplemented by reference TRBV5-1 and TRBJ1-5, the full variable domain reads KAGVTQTPRYLIKTRGQQVTLSCSPISGHRSVSWYQQTPGQGLQFLFEYFSETQRNKGNFPGRFSGRQFSNSRSEMNVSTLELGDSALYLCASSFTGTSNQPQHFGDGTRLSIL.

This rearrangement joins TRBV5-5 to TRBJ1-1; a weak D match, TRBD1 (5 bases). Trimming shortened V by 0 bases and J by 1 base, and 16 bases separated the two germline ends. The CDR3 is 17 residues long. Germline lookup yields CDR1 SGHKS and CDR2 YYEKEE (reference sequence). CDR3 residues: CASSLGYRMGRNTEAFF. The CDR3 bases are TGTGCCAGCAGCTTGGGTTATCGGATGGGGCGGAACACTGAAGCTTTCTTT. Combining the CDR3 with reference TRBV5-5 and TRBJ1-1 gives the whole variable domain DAGVTQSPTHLIKTRGQQVTLRCSPISGHKSVSWYQQVLGQGPQFIFQYYEKEERGRGNFPDRFSARQFPNYSSELNVNALLLGDSALYLCASSLGYRMGRNTEAFFGQGTRLTVV.

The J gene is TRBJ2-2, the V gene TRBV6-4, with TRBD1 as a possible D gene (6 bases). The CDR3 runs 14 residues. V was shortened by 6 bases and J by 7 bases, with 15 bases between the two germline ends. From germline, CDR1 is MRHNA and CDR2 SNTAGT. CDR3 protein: CASSGTLHDGELFF. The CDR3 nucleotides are TGTGCCAGCAGCGGGACACTCCATGACGGGGAGCTGTTTTTT.

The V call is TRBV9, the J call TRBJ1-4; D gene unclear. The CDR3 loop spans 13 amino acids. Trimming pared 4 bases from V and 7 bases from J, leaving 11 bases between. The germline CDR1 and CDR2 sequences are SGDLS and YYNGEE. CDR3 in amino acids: CASSTRWGEKLFF. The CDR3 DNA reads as TGTGCCAGCAGCACTAGGTGGGGTGAAAAACTGTTTTTT.

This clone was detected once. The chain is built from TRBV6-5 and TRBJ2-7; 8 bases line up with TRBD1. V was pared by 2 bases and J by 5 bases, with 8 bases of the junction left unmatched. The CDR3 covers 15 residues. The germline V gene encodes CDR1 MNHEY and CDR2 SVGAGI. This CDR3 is CASSYVAGGTHEQYF. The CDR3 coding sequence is TGTGCCAGCAGTTACGTGGCAGGGGGCACACACGAGCAGTACTTC.